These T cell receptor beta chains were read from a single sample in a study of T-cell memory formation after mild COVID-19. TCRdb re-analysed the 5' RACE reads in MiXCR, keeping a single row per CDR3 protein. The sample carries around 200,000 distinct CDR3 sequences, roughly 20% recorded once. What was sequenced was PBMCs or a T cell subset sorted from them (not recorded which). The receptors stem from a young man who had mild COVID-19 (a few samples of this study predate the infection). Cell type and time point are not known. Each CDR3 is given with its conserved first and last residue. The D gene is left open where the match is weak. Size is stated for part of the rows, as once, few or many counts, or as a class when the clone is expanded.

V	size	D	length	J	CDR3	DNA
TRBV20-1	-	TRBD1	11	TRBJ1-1	CSARADRAAFF	TGCAGTGCTAGAGCGGACAGGGCGGCTTTCTTT
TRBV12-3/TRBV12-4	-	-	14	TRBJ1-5	CASSLGAANQPQHF	TGTGCCAGCAGTTTGGGGGCCGCGAATCAGCCCCAGCATTTT
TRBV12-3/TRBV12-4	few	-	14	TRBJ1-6	CASSFVTAGSPLHF	TGTGCCAGCAGTTTTGTAACGGCTGGTTCACCCCTCCACTTT
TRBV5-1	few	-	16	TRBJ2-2	CASSFLRTENTGELFF	TGCGCCAGCAGCTTTCTTCGGACGGAGAACACCGGGGAGCTGTTTTTT
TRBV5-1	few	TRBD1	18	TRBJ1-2	CASSLGTPTGLYNYGYTF	TGCGCCAGCAGCTTGGGGACTCCGACAGGGCTGTATAACTATGGCTACACCTTC
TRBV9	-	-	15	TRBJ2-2	CASSVERGLAGELFF	TGTGCCAGCAGCGTAGAGAGGGGACTCGCCGGGGAGCTGTTTTTT
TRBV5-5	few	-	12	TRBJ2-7	CASSPVGGHQYF	TGTGCCAGCAGCCCGGTGGGGGGACACCAGTACTTC
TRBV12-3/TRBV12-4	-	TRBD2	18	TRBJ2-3	CASSLGSGGPPSTDTQYF	TGTGCCAGCAGTTTAGGAAGCGGGGGGCCACCTAGCACAGATACGCAGTATTTT
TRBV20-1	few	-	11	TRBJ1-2	CTGRQNYGYTF	TGCACGGGGCGCCAAAACTATGGCTACACCTTC
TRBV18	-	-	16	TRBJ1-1	CASSLSTGVVGTEAFF	TGTGCCAGCTCATTATCCACGGGGGTCGTCGGAACTGAAGCTTTCTTT
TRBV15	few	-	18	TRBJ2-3	CATSRAVGGPVSTDTQYF	TGTGCCACCAGCAGAGCGGTGGGGGGCCCCGTGAGCACAGATACGCAGTATTTT
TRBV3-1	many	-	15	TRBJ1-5	CASSQAPFGYQPQHF	TGTGCCAGCAGCCAGGCACCATTCGGATATCAGCCCCAGCATTTT
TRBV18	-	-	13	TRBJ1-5	CASFQGFRQPQHF	TGTGCCAGCTTTCAAGGCTTTCGTCAGCCCCAGCATTTT
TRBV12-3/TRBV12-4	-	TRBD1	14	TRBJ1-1	CASSARTGNTEAFF	TGTGCCAGCAGTGCCCGGACAGGGAACACTGAAGCTTTCTTT
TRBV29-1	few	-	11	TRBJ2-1	CSVAGSYEQFF	TGCAGCGTTGCAGGGTCCTATGAGCAGTTCTTC
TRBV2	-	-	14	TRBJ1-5	CASSEQGIGQPQHF	TGTGCCAGCAGTGAACAGGGAATCGGGCAGCCCCAGCATTTT
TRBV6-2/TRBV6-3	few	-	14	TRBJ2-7	CASHPSPSSYEQYF	TGTGCCAGCCATCCCAGTCCTAGCTCCTACGAGCAGTACTTC
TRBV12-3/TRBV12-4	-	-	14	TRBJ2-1	CASSLGGPYNEQFF	TGTGCCAGCAGTTTGGGGGGGCCCTACAATGAGCAGTTCTTC
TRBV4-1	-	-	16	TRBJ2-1	CASSQGRGFRYNEQFF	TGCGCCAGCAGCCAGGGAAGGGGATTTAGGTACAATGAGCAGTTCTTC
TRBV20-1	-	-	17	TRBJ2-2	CSARPPIGAGGTGELFF	TGCAGTGCTAGACCCCCCATAGGGGCAGGGGGGACCGGGGAGCTGTTTTTT
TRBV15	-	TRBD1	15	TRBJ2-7	CATSRGGTGVYEQYF	TGTGCCACCAGCAGAGGCGGGACAGGGGTCTACGAGCAGTACTTC
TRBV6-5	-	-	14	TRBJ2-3	CASSPVANQDTQYF	TGTGCCAGCAGCCCGGTCGCCAACCAAGATACGCAGTATTTT
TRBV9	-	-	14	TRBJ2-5	CASSFTTNQETQYF	TGTGCCAGCAGCTTTACGACTAACCAAGAGACCCAGTACTTC
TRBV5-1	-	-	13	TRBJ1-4	CASSLRFGEKLFF	TGCGCCAGCAGCTTGCGTTTCGGAGAAAAACTGTTTTTT
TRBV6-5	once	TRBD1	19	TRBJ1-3	CASSSEGAEEWFSGNTIYF	TGTGCCAGCAGTTCGGAGGGGGCGGAGGAATGGTTCTCTGGAAACACCATATATTTT
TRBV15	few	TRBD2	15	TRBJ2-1	CATSRGGSSYNEQFF	TGTGCCACCAGCAGAGGCGGGAGCTCCTACAATGAGCAGTTCTTC
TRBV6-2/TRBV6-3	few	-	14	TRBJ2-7	CASRLFNWAGEQYF	TGTGCCAGCAGGTTATTCAACTGGGCGGGAGAGCAGTACTTC
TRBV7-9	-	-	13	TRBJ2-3	CASSASITDTQYF	TGTGCCAGCAGCGCTAGCATCACAGATACGCAGTATTTT
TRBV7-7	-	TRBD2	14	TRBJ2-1	CASSHGTSGNEQFF	TGTGCCAGCAGCCACGGGACTAGCGGTAATGAGCAGTTCTTC
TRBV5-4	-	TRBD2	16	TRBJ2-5	CASGGNRLAGAETQYF	TGTGCCAGCGGAGGAAACCGACTAGCGGGGGCAGAGACCCAGTACTTC
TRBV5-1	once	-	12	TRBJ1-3	CASSSDGNTIYF	TGCGCCAGCAGCTCGGATGGAAACACCATATATTTT
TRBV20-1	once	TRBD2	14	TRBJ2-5	CSAAAGAGGKTQYF	TGCAGTGCCGCAGCGGGGGCCGGGGGAAAGACCCAGTACTTC
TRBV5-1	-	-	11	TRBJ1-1	CASSFRGQAFF	TGCGCCAGCAGCTTCCGGGGGCAGGCTTTCTTT
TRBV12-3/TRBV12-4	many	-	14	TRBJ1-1	CASSLEVMNTEAFF	TGTGCCAGCAGTTTGGAGGTGATGAACACTGAAGCTTTCTTT
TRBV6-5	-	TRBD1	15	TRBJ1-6	CASSYTGQGGSPLHF	TGTGCCAGCAGTTACACGGGACAGGGGGGTTCACCCCTCCACTTT
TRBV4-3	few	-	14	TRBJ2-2	CASSSGPTTGELFF	TGCGCCAGCAGCTCAGGACCTACCACCGGGGAGCTGTTTTTT
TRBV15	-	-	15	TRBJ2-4	CATSRSLGEVNIQYF	TGTGCCACCAGCAGATCCCTGGGGGAGGTAAACATTCAGTACTTC
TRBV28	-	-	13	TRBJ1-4	CASRLGREGELFF	TGTGCCAGCAGGTTGGGCAGGGAGGGAGAACTGTTTTTT
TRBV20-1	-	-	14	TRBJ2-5	CSARVLAPRETQYF	TGCAGTGCTAGAGTCCTGGCCCCCCGGGAGACCCAGTACTTC
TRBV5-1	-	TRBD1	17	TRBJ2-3	CASSPNLGTGYTDTQYF	TGCGCCAGCAGTCCAAATCTCGGGACAGGCTATACAGATACGCAGTATTTT
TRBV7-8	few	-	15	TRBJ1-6	CASSQDKGVISPLHF	TGTGCCAGCAGCCAAGACAAGGGGGTGATTTCACCCCTCCACTTT
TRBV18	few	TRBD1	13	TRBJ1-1	CASSPDRALEAFF	TGTGCCAGCTCACCGGACAGGGCCCTTGAAGCTTTCTTT
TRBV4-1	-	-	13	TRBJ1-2	CASSPDQSYGYTF	TGCGCCAGCAGCCCCGACCAGTCCTATGGCTACACCTTC
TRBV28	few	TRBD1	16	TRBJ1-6	CASSPDRWGRNSPLHF	TGTGCCAGCAGCCCGGACAGGTGGGGTAGGAATTCACCCCTCCACTTT
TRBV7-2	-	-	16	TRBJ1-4	CASSLGQIATNEKLFF	TGTGCCAGCAGCCTAGGACAGATTGCAACTAATGAAAAACTGTTTTTT
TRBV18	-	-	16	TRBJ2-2	CASSSTRDTATGELFF	TGTGCCAGCTCATCCACCCGGGACACAGCGACCGGGGAGCTGTTTTTT
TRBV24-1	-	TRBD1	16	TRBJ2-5	CATSPSGQGTGETQYF	TGTGCCACCAGCCCATCGGGACAGGGGACCGGAGAGACCCAGTACTTC